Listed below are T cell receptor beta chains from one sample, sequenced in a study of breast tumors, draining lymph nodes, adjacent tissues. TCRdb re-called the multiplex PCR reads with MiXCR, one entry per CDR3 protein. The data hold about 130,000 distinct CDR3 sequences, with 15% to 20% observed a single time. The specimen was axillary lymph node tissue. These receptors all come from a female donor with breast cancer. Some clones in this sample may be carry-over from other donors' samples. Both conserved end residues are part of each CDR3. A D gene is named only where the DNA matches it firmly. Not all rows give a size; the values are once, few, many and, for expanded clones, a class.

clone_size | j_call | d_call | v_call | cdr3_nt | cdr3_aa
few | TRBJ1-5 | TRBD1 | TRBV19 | TGTGCCAGTGGGGACAGCGGCGAACATCAGCCCCAGCATTTT | CASGDSGEHQPQHF
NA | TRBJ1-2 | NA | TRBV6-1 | TGTGCCAGCAGTGAACGCAGGAACTATGGCTACACCTTC | CASSERRNYGYTF
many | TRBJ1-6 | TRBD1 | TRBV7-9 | TGTGCCAGACAAGACAGGGCCGGTTCACCCCTCCACTTT | CARQDRAGSPLHF
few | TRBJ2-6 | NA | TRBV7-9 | TGTGCCAGCAGCTTAGCGGTGGATTCAGGGGCCAACGTCCTGACTTTC | CASSLAVDSGANVLTF
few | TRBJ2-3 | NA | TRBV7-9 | TGTGCCAGCAGTTCCCCCACAGGTACGCAGTATTTT | CASSSPTGTQYF
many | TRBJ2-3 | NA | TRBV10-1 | TGCGCCAGCAGTGAGGGGTTGGCAGGTCGGAGCACAGATACGCAGTATTTT | CASSEGLAGRSTDTQYF
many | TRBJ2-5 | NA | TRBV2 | TGTGCCAGCAGGGCGACCCTTGGGCAAGAGACCCAGTACTTC | CASRATLGQETQYF
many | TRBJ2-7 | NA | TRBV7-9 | TGTGCCAGCAGATATCCTGGGGGCGAGCAGTACTTC | CASRYPGGEQYF
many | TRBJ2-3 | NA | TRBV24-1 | TGTGCCACCAGCACTATCTCAGGAGGAGGAGATACGCAGTATTTT | CATSTISGGGDTQYF
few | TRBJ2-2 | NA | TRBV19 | TGTGCCAGTAGTCTCTTCACCGGGGAGCTGTTTTTT | CASSLFTGELFF
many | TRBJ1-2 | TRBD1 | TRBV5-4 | TGTGCCAGCAGCTTGGTTGAACAGGGGATCTATGGCTACACCTTC | CASSLVEQGIYGYTF
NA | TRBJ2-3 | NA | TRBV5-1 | TGCGCCAGCAGCGGGGGGTCAGATACGCAGTATTTT | CASSGGSDTQYF
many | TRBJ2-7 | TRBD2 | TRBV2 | TGTGCCAGCAGTGCGGGAGGGGCCTACGAGCAGTACTTC | CASSAGGAYEQYF
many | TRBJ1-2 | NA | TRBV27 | TGTGCCAGCAGTTTATCGGCAGGGACCAACTATGGCTACACCTTC | CASSLSAGTNYGYTF
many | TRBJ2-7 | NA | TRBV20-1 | TGCAGTGCTAGGGCTAGTCCCCGGTTGTCTGACGAGCAGTACTTC | CSARASPRLSDEQYF
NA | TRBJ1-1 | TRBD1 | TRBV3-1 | TGTGCCAGCAGCCAAGGACAGGGAAAAGCTTTCTTT | CASSQGQGKAFF
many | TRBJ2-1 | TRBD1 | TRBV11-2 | TGTGCCAGCAGCTGGACAGGGTATGAGCAGTTCTTC | CASSWTGYEQFF
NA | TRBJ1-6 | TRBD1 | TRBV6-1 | TGTGCCAGCAGTCTTTTCCGGGACAGTTCTAACTCACCCCTCCACTTT | CASSLFRDSSNSPLHF
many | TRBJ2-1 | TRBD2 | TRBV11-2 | TGTGCCAGCAGCTTTCTAGCGGGTTATCTCAATGAGCAGTTCTTC | CASSFLAGYLNEQFF
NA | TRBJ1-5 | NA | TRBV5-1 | TGCGCCAGCAGCTTGGTTGGGGCGGATACGCAGCATTTT | CASSLVGADTQHF
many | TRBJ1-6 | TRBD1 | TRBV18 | TGTGCCAGCTCACTTCGGGACAGGGTTAATTCACCCCTCCACTTT | CASSLRDRVNSPLHF
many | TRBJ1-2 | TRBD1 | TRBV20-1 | TGCAGTGCTCTGCGGGGACAGGGGGCGAGTGGCTACACCTTC | CSALRGQGASGYTF
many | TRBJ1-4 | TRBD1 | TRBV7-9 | TGTGCCATCATGGACAGGGAAGCTGAAAAACTGTTTTTT | CAIMDREAEKLFF
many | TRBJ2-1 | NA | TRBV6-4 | TGTGCCAGCAGTGGCGACACTTACAATGAGCAGTTCTTC | CASSGDTYNEQFF
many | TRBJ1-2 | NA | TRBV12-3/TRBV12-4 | TGTGCCAGTTGCTCCCTAGGGGACTATGGCTACACCTTC | CASCSLGDYGYTF
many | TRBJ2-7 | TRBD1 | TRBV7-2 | TGTGCCAGCAGCGCTCGTTCGACAGGGAGCCACGAGCAGTACTTC | CASSARSTGSHEQYF
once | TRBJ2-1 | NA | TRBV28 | TGTGCCAGCAGTTTATTTGGGGCGGGAAACAATGAGCAGTTCTTC | CASSLFGAGNNEQFF
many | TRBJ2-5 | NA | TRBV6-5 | TGTGCCAGCAGTTACTGGACTTCCCGAGAGACCCAGTACTTC | CASSYWTSRETQYF
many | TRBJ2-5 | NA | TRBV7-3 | TGTGCCAGCAGCCGAAACAGGGAGGAGACCCAGTACTTC | CASSRNREETQYF
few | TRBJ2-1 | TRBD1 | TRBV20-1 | TGCGGTGTCACGACAGGGTTGGAGAATGAGCAGTTCTTC | CGVTTGLENEQFF
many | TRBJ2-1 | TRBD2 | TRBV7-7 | TGTGCTAGCAGCTTAGGGACTAGCGGGGGGGAGCAGTTCTTC | CASSLGTSGGEQFF
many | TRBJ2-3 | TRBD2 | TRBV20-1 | TGCAGTGCTTACAAGCGGGGGGGGAACACAGATACGCAGTATTTT | CSAYKRGGNTDTQYF
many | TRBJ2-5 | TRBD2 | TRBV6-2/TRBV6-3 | TGTGCCAGCAGGCTAGCGGGGGGTCCCGTTACCCAGTACTTC | CASRLAGGPVTQYF
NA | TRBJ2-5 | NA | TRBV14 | TGTGCGGGGCTCGGGGGCCGTGACCAAGAGACCCAGTACTTC | CAGLGGRDQETQYF
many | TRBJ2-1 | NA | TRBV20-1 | TGCAGTGCCCCGTTGGGGTCCTACAATGAGCAGTTCTTC | CSAPLGSYNEQFF
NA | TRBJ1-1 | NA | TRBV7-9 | TGTGCCAGCAGCAGTCAGGAAGCTTTCTTT | CASSSQEAFF
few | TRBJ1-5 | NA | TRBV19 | TGTACCAGTAGTGCCCAGGGTGGCCATCAGCCCCAGCATTTT | CTSSAQGGHQPQHF
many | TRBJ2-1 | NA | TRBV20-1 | TGCAGTGCTAGATCAGGGGTAGCCTACAATGAGCAGTTCTTC | CSARSGVAYNEQFF
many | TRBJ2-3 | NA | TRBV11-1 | TGTGCCAGCAGCTCGAGAGGGGGAAGGGGCGCAGATACGCAGTATTTT | CASSSRGGRGADTQYF
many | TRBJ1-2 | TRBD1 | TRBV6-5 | TGTGCCAGCAGTTACGGACAGGACTATGGCTACACCTTC | CASSYGQDYGYTF
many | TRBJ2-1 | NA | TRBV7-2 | TGTGCCAGCAGCCTAGCATTTGCGAGCTCCTACAATGAGCAGTTCTTC | CASSLAFASSYNEQFF
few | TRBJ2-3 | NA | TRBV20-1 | TGCAGTGCCCCGATAGGGGTTACAGATACGCAGTATTTT | CSAPIGVTDTQYF
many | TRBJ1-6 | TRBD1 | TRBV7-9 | TGTGCCAGCAGCCTAACAGGGGATAGGAGTTCACCCCTCCACTTT | CASSLTGDRSSPLHF